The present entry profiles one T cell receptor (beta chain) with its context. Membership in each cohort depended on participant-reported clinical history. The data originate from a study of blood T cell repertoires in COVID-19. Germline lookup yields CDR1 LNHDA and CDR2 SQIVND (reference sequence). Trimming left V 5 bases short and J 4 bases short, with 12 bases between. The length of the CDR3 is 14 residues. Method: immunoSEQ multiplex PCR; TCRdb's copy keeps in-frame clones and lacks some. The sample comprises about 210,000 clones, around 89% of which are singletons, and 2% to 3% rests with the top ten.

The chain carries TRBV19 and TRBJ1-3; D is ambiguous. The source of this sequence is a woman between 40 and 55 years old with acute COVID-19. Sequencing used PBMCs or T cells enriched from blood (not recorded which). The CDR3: CASSSTTWGNTIYF. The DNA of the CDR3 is TGTGCCAGTAGTTCGACGACATGGGGAAACACCATATATTTT.